The clone carrying this T cell receptor (beta chain) appeared a single time. Its antigen is currently unknown. The CDR3 sequence is 15 residues long. The V gene's germline CDR1 is MNHNY and CDR2 SVGAGI (reference sequence). With 1 base clipped from V and 6 bases from J, the junction kept 4 bases outside the gene matches. The table came from immunoSEQ multiplex PCR; TCRdb's copy has only in-frame clones and leaves some out. Among about 6,700 clones listed, 60% to 80% were seen once. The data originate from a study of somatic mutations in cytotoxic T cells in rheumatoid arthritis. Study results and limitations: In rheumatoid arthritis patients, unlike healthy controls, CD8+ clonality rose with age.

The V gene is TRBV6-6, the J gene TRBJ2-2; TRBD1 aligns across 8 bases. The receptor was isolated from an adult with rheumatoid arthritis. Sequenced input: CD8+ T cells sorted from blood. CDR3 sequence (DNA): TGTGCCAGCAGTTACTGGACAGGGCTTTCCGGGGAGCTGTTTTTT. It encodes CASSYWTGLSGELFF.